These T cell receptor beta chains were read from a single sample in a study of blood T cell repertoires in COVID-19. Libraries were prepared by immunoSEQ multiplex PCR; TCRdb keeps only in-frame clonotypes and omits some of them. The table shows 200,000 to 250,000 clones, with around 80% occurring only once. The sample comprised peripheral blood. The receptors originated from a middle-aged man with active or convalescent COVID-19. Each CDR3 is given with its conserved first and last residue. The D gene is left open where the match is weak. Clone size is stated in some rows and not others, as once, few, many or a class when expanded.

cdr3_length j_call d_call v_call clone_size cdr3_aa cdr3_nt
14 TRBJ2-7 - TRBV11-2 - CASSLDLGRYEQYF TGTGCCAGCAGCTTAGATCTGGGCCGGTACGAGCAGTACTTC
12 TRBJ1-2 - TRBV28 - CASSFGSYGYTF TGTGCCAGCAGTTTTGGCAGCTATGGCTACACCTTC
16 TRBJ1-3 - TRBV10-2 - CASSAGYRIPGNTIYF TGCGCCAGCAGTGCAGGTTACAGGATTCCTGGAAACACCATATATTTT
13 TRBJ1-1 - TRBV6-6 - CASKGVGNTEAFF TGTGCCAGTAAGGGGGTCGGAAACACTGAAGCTTTCTTT
11 TRBJ2-3 - TRBV10-2 - CASSRTDTQYF TGCGCCAGCAGCAGGACAGATACGCAGTATTTT
14 TRBJ1-5 - TRBV28 - CASSLVGRGQPQHF TGTGCCAGCAGTTTGGTGGGGAGGGGTCAGCCCCAGCATTTT
16 TRBJ1-4 - TRBV10-3 few CAISEQGRRANEKLFF TGTGCCATCAGTGAGCAGGGAAGGAGAGCTAATGAAAAACTGTTTTTT
13 TRBJ1-1 - TRBV19 - CASSQGSYAEAFF TGTGCCAGTAGCCAGGGTTCATATGCTGAAGCTTTCTTT
18 TRBJ2-3 TRBD2 TRBV7-2 - CASSSRTSGVLSTDTQYF TGTGCCAGCAGCTCTCGGACTAGCGGGGTGCTTAGCACAGATACGCAGTATTTT
13 TRBJ1-2 TRBD1 TRBV7-3 - CASSLGQGQGYTF TGTGCCAGCAGCCTCGGACAGGGGCAAGGCTACACCTTC
14 TRBJ1-2 - TRBV10-1 - CAQGGGGARYGYTF TGCGCCCAAGGTGGGGGGGGCGCCCGCTATGGCTACACCTTC
20 TRBJ2-1 TRBD2 TRBV24-1 - CATSDSGLAGAGSSYNEQFF TGTGCCACCAGTGATTCGGGACTAGCGGGCGCGGGCAGCTCCTACAATGAGCAGTTCTTC
14 TRBJ1-2 - TRBV11-2 - CASSLLGANYGYTF TGTGCCAGCAGCTTACTGGGAGCTAACTATGGCTACACCTTC
13 TRBJ2-1 TRBD1 TRBV5-1 - CASSSGQGWVQFF TGCGCCAGCAGCTCGGGACAGGGATGGGTGCAGTTCTTC
14 TRBJ1-5 - TRBV19 - CASSIGQPAGPQHF TGTGCCAGTAGCATTGGACAGCCTGCCGGGCCCCAGCATTTT
14 TRBJ1-2 TRBD1 TRBV19 few CASKRARGVYGYTF TGTGCCAGCAAAAGGGCCAGGGGGGTCTATGGCTACACCTTC
15 TRBJ1-2 - TRBV3-1/TRBV3-2 - CASSQDAGAGYGYTF TGTGCCAGCAGCCAAGACGCGGGGGCAGGCTATGGCTACACCTTC
17 TRBJ2-3 TRBD2 TRBV18 - CASSPPSGGGSPDTQYF TGTGCCAGCTCACCACCCTCGGGGGGAGGGAGTCCAGATACGCAGTATTTT
15 TRBJ1-4 TRBD1 TRBV4-1 - CASSQSGQGNEKLFF TGCGCCAGCAGCCAAAGCGGACAGGGGAATGAAAAACTGTTTTTT
13 TRBJ1-1 - TRBV2 - CASSGQANTEAFF TGTGCCAGCAGTGGACAGGCGAACACTGAAGCTTTCTTT
13 TRBJ1-2 - TRBV20-1 - CSASLPGYYGYTF TGCAGTGCTAGTCTCCCGGGGTACTATGGCTACACCTTC
14 TRBJ1-5 TRBD1 TRBV7-9 - CASSLGQGDQPQHF TGTGCCAGCAGCTTAGGACAGGGCGATCAGCCCCAGCATTTT
15 TRBJ2-2 TRBD2 TRBV28 - CASSLSGRITGELFF TGTGCCAGCAGTTTAAGCGGGAGAATAACCGGGGAGCTGTTTTTT
16 TRBJ1-2 TRBD1 TRBV28 - CASSLLRQGASYGYTF TGTGCCAGCAGTCTATTGAGACAGGGGGCGTCCTATGGCTACACCTTC
15 TRBJ2-1 TRBD2 TRBV7-9 - CASSSPGLAFNEQFF TGTGCCAGCAGCTCACCGGGACTAGCCTTCAATGAGCAGTTCTTC
14 TRBJ1-2 TRBD1 TRBV6-5 - CASSHDRVSRGYTF TGTGCCAGCAGCCACGACAGGGTCTCACGGGGCTACACCTTC
12 TRBJ1-2 - TRBV28 - CASSLSRGGYTF TGTGCCAGCAGCCTGTCCCGGGGTGGCTACACCTTC
12 TRBJ2-1 - TRBV9 - CASSRSYNEQFF TGTGCCAGCAGTCGCTCCTACAATGAGCAGTTCTTC
13 TRBJ1-2 TRBD1 TRBV2 few CARLRDRSYGYTF TGTGCCCGTCTGAGGGACAGGAGCTATGGCTACACCTTC
16 TRBJ2-3 TRBD1 TRBV7-8 - CASSFLGTGGSDTQYF TGTGCCAGCAGCTTCCTCGGGACAGGGGGGTCAGATACGCAGTATTTT
12 TRBJ1-2 - TRBV2 - CAGRAGDYGYTF TGTGCCGGCCGGGCAGGGGACTATGGCTACACCTTC
14 TRBJ2-1 - TRBV29-1 - CSVELASTYNEQFF TGCAGCGTAGAATTAGCGAGCACCTACAATGAGCAGTTCTTC
15 TRBJ1-4 TRBD1 TRBV7-2 - CASSSGQVHNEKLFF TGTGCCAGCAGCTCCGGACAGGTCCATAATGAAAAACTGTTTTTT
15 TRBJ1-6 TRBD1 TRBV5-6 - CASSLGQGAGSPLHF TGTGCCAGCAGCTTGGGGCAGGGGGCAGGCTCACCCCTCCACTTT
13 TRBJ1-5 - TRBV27 - CASRGLRNQPQHF TGTGCCAGCCGAGGGTTGCGCAATCAGCCCCAGCATTTT
13 TRBJ1-5 - TRBV6-4 - CASSGSRNQPQHF TGTGCCAGCAGTGGGAGCCGCAATCAGCCCCAGCATTTT
16 TRBJ1-5 - TRBV6-1 - CASSEAWDQGTQPQHF TGTGCCAGCAGTGAAGCGTGGGACCAGGGGACGCAGCCCCAGCATTTT
13 TRBJ1-2 - TRBV6-5 - CASSYREVGGYTF TGTGCCAGCAGTTACCGGGAGGTAGGAGGCTACACCTTC
18 TRBJ1-2 - TRBV18 once CASSPLMGEPSTNYGYTF TGTGCCAGCTCACCCCTGATGGGCGAACCCTCAACTAACTATGGCTACACCTTC
13 TRBJ2-3 - TRBV27 - CASSPRATYTQYF TGTGCCAGCAGTCCCAGGGCGACTTATACGCAGTATTTT
16 TRBJ2-5 - TRBV7-2 - CASSYPPSGIKETQYF TGTGCCAGCAGTTACCCCCCCTCGGGGATTAAAGAGACCCAGTACTTC
14 TRBJ1-4 - TRBV10-3 few CAAGQTATNEKLFF TGTGCCGCCGGACAGACTGCAACTAATGAAAAACTGTTTTTT
16 TRBJ2-1 - TRBV11-2 - CASSLIFSISYNEQFF TGTGCCAGCAGCTTAATTTTCAGTATCTCCTACAATGAGCAGTTCTTC
15 TRBJ1-6 - TRBV19 once CASSGGGIYNSPLHF TGTGCCAGTAGTGGCGGAGGGATCTATAATTCACCCCTCCACTTT
15 TRBJ2-5 TRBD1 TRBV18 - CASSLQGTGQETQYF TGTGCCAGCTCCCTACAAGGGACAGGGCAAGAGACCCAGTACTTC